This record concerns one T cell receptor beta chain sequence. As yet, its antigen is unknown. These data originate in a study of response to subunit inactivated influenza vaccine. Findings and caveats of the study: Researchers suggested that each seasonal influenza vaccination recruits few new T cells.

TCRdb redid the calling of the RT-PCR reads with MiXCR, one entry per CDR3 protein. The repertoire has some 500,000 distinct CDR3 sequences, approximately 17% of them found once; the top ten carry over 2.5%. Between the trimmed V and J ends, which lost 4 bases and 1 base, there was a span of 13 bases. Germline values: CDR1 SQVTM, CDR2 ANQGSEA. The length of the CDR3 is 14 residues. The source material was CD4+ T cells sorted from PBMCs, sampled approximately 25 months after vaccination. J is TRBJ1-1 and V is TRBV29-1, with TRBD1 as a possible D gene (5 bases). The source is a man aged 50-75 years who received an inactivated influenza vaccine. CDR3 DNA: TGCAGCGTTGGAGCAGGGATAGAGAACACTGAAGCTTTCTTT. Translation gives CSVGAGIENTEAFF. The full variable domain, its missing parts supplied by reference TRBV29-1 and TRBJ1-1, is SAVISQKPSRDICQRGTSLTIQCQVDSQVTMMFWYRQQPGQSLTLIATANQGSEATYESGFVIDKFPISRPNLTFSTLTVSNMSPEDSSIYLCSVGAGIENTEAFFGQGTRLTVV.